The T cell receptor (beta chain) under discussion was sequenced for a study of T cell changes during pregnancy in multiple sclerosis. Clones were read by immunoSEQ multiplex PCR, and TCRdb kept only the in-frame ones, dropping some. Of about 72,000 clones detected, 91% appear once; the ten largest clones hold 0.6% to 0.8%. Germline V gives CDR1 MNHEY, CDR2 SMNVEV (reference sequence). V lost 3 bases, J lost 4 bases, and 15 bases lay in between. The CDR3 is 15 residues long. This clonotype originated in a female donor in good health, enrolled as a control in a pregnancy study. This rearrangement joins TRBV27 to TRBJ1-1, with D perhaps TRBD1 (5 bases). Sequenced material: peripheral blood, taken in the third trimester of pregnancy. CDR3: CASSFRRGSGTEAFF. The CDR3 DNA reads TGTGCCAGCAGTTTTAGGCGGGGGTCGGGCACTGAAGCTTTCTTT.